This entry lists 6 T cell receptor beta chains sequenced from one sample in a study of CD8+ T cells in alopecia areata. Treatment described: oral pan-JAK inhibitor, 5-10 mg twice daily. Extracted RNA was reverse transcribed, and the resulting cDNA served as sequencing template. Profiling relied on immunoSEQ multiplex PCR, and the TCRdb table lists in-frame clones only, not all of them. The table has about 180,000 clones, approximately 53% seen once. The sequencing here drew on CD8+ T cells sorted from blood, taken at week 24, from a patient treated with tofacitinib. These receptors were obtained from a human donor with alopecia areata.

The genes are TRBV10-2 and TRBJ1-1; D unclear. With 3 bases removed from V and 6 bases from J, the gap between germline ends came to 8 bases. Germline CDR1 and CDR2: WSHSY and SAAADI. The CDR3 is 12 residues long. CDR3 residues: CASSEYWAEAFF. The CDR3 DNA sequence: TGCGCCAGCAGTGAATATTGGGCTGAAGCTTTCTTT.

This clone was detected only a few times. CDR3 sequence: CAWTELGSSGNTIYF. As DNA, the CDR3 is TGTGCCTGGACTGAGCTCGGATCCTCTGGAAACACCATATATTTT. This sequence joins TRBV30 and TRBJ1-3, with D uncertain. Per the germline V gene, CDR1 is GTSNPN and CDR2 is SVGIG (reference sequence). V lost 4 bases and J 0 bases, leaving 13 bases between the germline ends. The CDR3 consists of 15 residues. Full variable domain (missing parts from reference TRBV30 and TRBJ1-3): SQTIHQWPATLVQPVGSPLSLECTVEGTSNPNLYWYRQAAGRGLQLLFYSVGIGQISSEVPQNLSASRPQDRQFILSSKKLLLSDSGFYLCAWTELGSSGNTIYFGEGSWLTVV.

The CDR3 DNA reads as TGTGCCACCAGCAGACAGCTTACCTACGAGCAGTACTTC. Protein: CATSRQLTYEQYF. The chain carries TRBV15 and TRBJ2-5; D call uncertain. The last part of the DNA fits TRBJ2-7 better; the J call may be wrong. The CDR3 consists of 13 residues. CDR1 is LNHNV and CDR2 is YYDKDF in the germline V gene (reference sequence).

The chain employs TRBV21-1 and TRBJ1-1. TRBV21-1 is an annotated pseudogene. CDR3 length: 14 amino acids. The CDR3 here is CASSKVTANTEAFF. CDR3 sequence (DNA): TGTGCCAGCAGCAAAGTAACGGCGAACACTGAAGCTTTCTTT.

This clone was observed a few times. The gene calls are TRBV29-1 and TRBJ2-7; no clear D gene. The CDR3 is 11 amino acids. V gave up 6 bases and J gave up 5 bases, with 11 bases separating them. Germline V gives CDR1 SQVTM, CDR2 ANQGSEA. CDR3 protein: CSVAFSHEQYF. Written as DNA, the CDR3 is TGCAGCGTGGCCTTTAGCCACGAGCAGTACTTC.

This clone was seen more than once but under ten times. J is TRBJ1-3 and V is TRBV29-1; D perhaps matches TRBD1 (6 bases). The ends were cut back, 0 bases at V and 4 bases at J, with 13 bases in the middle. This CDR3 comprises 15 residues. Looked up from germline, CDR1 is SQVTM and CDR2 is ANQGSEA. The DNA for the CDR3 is TGCAGCGTTGAAGATCAAGCAGGGGTAGGAAACACCATATATTTT. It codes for CSVEDQAGVGNTIYF.